This paragraph reports one T cell receptor (beta chain). The CDR3 runs to 15 residues. CDR1 MDHEN and CDR2 SYDVKM come from the germline V gene. The J segment lost 7 bases and the V segment lost 7 bases, leaving 7 bases of the junction unmatched. Patients at the Seattle site were enrolled during active infection and followed longitudinally. In the study's own analysis: Nucleated cell counts were estimated from reference gene primer amplification. Sequenced by immunoSEQ multiplex PCR; TCRdb stores in-frame clones only, minus some. The D gene and trimming were derived from the DNA, and the V and J assignments and clone size from that table. The top ten hold just over 2.5% of the sample, which has roughly 160,000 clones, around 87% seen once. This sample was included in a study of blood T cell repertoires in COVID-19. Across the whole study: From T cells, B-cell-depleted T cells, or PBMCs came the material, which was cDNA or gDNA.

The TCR comes from a woman older than 75 with COVID-19, enrolled during active disease. Material for sequencing was peripheral blood. The J gene is TRBJ2-1, the V gene TRBV28, with 13 nucleotides matching TRBD2. The CDR3 protein is CASNNPGLAGNEQFF. The CDR3 bases are TGTGCCAGCAATAATCCGGGACTAGCGGGGAATGAGCAGTTCTTC.